This TCR beta chain was sequenced in a study of blood T cells in healthy people across ages. General study points: Without sorted subsets, naive and antigen-experienced compartments could not be conclusively compared.

For every donor, a draw yielded around 9.4 milliliters of peripheral blood. The CDR3 runs 14 residues. Germline CDR1 and CDR2: MGHRA and YSYEKL. V lost 0 bases and J 1 base, leaving 6 bases between the germline ends. Sample-barcoded 5' priming and a J-beta primer mix drove a second PCR of 7 to 11 cycles. TCRdb redid the calling of the 5' RACE reads with MiXCR, one entry per CDR3 protein. The sample lists over a million distinct CDR3 sequences, 25% occurring once. About this clonotype itself: Its target is unknown.

The same sample was also studied in work on T cells of mothers and their children. That paper states: Overlap in related mother-child pairs always slightly exceeded unrelated pairs, never significantly.

What was sequenced was blood. V and J are TRBV4-1 and TRBJ2-5; D is undetermined. This TCR was recovered from a girl aged 2 to 9 in good health. This CDR3 reads CASSQDGVQETQYF. Written as DNA, the CDR3 is TGCGCCAGCAGCCAAGACGGAGTCCAAGAGACCCAGTACTTC.